This T cell receptor beta chain was captured by sequencing in a study of blood T cell repertoires in COVID-19. This CDR3 is built from 15 residues. Germline V gene sequence: CDR1 LGHDT, CDR2 YNNKEL (reference sequence). V trimming: 2 bases; J trimming: 4 bases; junction bases outside the gene matches: 7. This clone was observed a single time. Clones were read by immunoSEQ multiplex PCR, and TCRdb kept only the in-frame ones, dropping some. Of some 250,000 clones detected, 86% appear once; the ten largest clones hold about 3%. The rearrangement links TRBV3-1 (or the pseudogene TRBV3-2) to TRBJ2-5; 7 bases match TRBD1. The TCR was taken from a woman aged 25 to 39 who had recovered from COVID-19. Sequenced input: peripheral blood. The CDR3 here is CASSQNTGVGETQYF. CDR3 in DNA: TGTGCCAGCAGCCAAAACACAGGGGTGGGAGAGACCCAGTACTTC.